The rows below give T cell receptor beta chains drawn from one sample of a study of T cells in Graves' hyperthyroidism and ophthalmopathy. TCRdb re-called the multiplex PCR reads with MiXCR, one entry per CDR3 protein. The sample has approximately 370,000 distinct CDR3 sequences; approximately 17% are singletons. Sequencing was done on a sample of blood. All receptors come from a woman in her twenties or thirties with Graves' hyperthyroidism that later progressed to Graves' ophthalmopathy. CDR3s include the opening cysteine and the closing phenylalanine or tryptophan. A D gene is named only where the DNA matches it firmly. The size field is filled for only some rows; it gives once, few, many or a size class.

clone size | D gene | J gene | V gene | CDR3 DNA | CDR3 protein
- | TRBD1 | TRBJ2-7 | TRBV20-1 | TGCAGTGCTCGTACAGGGGATAAGGACGGCGAGCAGTACTTC | CSARTGDKDGEQYF
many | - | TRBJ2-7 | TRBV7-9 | TGTGCCAGCAGTGCGGGTCCTGGGGGCGAGCAGTACTTC | CASSAGPGGEQYF
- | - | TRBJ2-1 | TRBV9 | TGTGCCAGCAGCGTGGACCGCGGGAATGAGCAGTTCTTC | CASSVDRGNEQFF
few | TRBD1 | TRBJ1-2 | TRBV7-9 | TGTGCCAGCAGCTTGATGACAGGGGGCAGCTACACCTTC | CASSLMTGGSYTF
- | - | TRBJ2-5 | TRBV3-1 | TGTGCCAGCAGCCAAGAACATGTGCACCAAGAGACCCAGTACTTC | CASSQEHVHQETQYF
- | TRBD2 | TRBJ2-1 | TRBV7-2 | TGTGCCAGCAGCTTAACCCACCTAGCGGGACGTGAGCAGTTCTTC | CASSLTHLAGREQFF
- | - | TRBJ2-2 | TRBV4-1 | TGCGCCAGCAGCCTCCGAAATGAGCGAGACACCGGGGAGCTGTTTTTT | CASSLRNERDTGELFF
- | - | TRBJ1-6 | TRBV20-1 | TGCAGTGCTCGGAGGGAAGCCAATTCACCCCTCCACTTT | CSARREANSPLHF
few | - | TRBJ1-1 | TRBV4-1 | TGCGCCAGCAGCCAGGGGGCTTACACTGAAGCTTTCTTT | CASSQGAYTEAFF
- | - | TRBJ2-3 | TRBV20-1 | TGCATCCCCAATCGAGCGGACCGCCCTGGCACAGATACGCAGTATTTT | CIPNRADRPGTDTQYF
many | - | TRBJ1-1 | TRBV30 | TGTGCCTGGAGTGTACTGGACCTGAACACTGAAGCTTTCTTT | CAWSVLDLNTEAFF
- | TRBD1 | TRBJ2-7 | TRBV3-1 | TGTGCCAGCAGCCAAGCGCATAACAGGGGGGACTCCTACGAGCAGTACTTC | CASSQAHNRGDSYEQYF
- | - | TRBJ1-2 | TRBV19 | TGTGCCAGAAGTAGTCGGGGGCATGGCTACACCTTC | CARSSRGHGYTF
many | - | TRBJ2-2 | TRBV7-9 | TGTGCCAGCATTATCGTGGCCGGCGGGGAGCTGTTTTTT | CASIIVAGGELFF
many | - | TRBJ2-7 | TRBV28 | TGTGCCAGCAGTTCTCCTCTCAGGAGGGGGGTAAGGCAGTACTTC | CASSSPLRRGVRQYF
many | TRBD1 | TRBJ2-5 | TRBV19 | TGCGCCAGCAGCGAGGGGGCGAGAGAGACCCAGTACTTC | CASSEGARETQYF
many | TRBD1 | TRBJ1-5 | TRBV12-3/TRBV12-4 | TGTGCCAGCAGCCCGGGACAGGGGATCAATCAGCCCCAGCATTTT | CASSPGQGINQPQHF